This entry lists 5 T cell receptor beta chains sequenced from one sample in a study of shared clonotypes between healthy human individuals (dated by TCRdb to between 2020 and 2021). The receptor library was made with the immunoSEQ multiplex PCR assay. What TCRdb holds here is the immuneACCESS table cut down to in-frame rearrangements. Part of the clones is not present; checked against another copy, under half of the missing clones reflect an unresolved V gene, and the others are unexplained. In all, the sample holds some 470,000 clones, and about 79% of those were seen once. The ten largest clones capture 10% to 15% of the sample. Input material: PBMCs. The receptors come from a woman in her thirties or forties in good health. Some clones in this sample may be carry-over from other donors' samples.

V gene TRBV25-1 combines with J gene TRBJ2-1; 10 bases map to TRBD2. The germline CDR1 and CDR2 sequences are MGHDK and SYGVNS. The CDR3 loop spans 15 amino acids. Trimming at V came to 4 bases and at J to 8 bases, leaving 8 bases not matched to a gene. The CDR3 DNA follows: TGTGCCAGCAGTGGAGGGCTAGCGGGAGTGGATGAGCAGTTCTTC. As protein: CASSGGLAGVDEQFF.

The chain uses TRBV15 and TRBJ2-7, with 10 bases aligning to TRBD2. This CDR3 is 18 amino acids long. After removal of 4 bases from V and 6 bases from J, the junction contained 18 bases not matched to a gene. CDR1 is LNHNV, CDR2 YYDKDF, per germline (reference sequence). The CDR3 DNA is TGTGCCACCAGCACCTCCGACAGTCCTAGGGGACTAGCGTTCGAGCAGTACTTC. It translates to CATSTSDSPRGLAFEQYF.

V usage is TRBV7-8 and J usage is TRBJ2-1; 9 nucleotides match TRBD1. V lost 5 bases to trimming and J lost 2 bases; unmatched junction nucleotides: 4. Looked up from germline, CDR1 is SGHVS and CDR2 is FQNEAQ. The CDR3 is 15 residues long. In DNA form, the CDR3 reads TGTGCCAGCAGCCCGGGGACAGGGACCTACAATGAGCAGTTCTTC. It codes for CASSPGTGTYNEQFF.

The gene calls are TRBV7-9 and TRBJ2-7; no definite D call. The germline V and J ends were trimmed by 5 bases and 7 bases, with 15 bases remaining between them. Germline loops: CDR1 SEHNR, CDR2 FQNEAQ (reference sequence). The CDR3 contains 13 residues. The CDR3 DNA reads as TGTGCCAGCAGCGCCGGGTCCTCGAGGGAGCAGTACTTC. It specifies CASSAGSSREQYF.

The J gene is TRBJ2-1, the V gene TRBV25-1; 9 nucleotides match TRBD2. Losses at the gene ends were 2 bases for V and 7 bases for J; bases not matched to a gene: 9. Germline assignment: CDR1 MGHDK and CDR2 SYGVNS. The CDR3 is made up of 16 amino acids. The CDR3 DNA sequence: TGTGCCAGCAGTGAAGATGGCGGGAGGGCTTTTAATGAGCAGTTCTTC. Amino acids: CASSEDGGRAFNEQFF.